The source of this T cell receptor (beta chain) is a study of blood T cell repertoires in COVID-19. Turning to the study itself: PBMCs, B-cell-depleted T cells, or T cells provided the cDNA or gDNA that made up the material.

Germline loops: CDR1 LGHDT, CDR2 YNNKEL (reference sequence). V dropped 2 bases and J dropped 2 bases, with 4 bases sitting between them. The CDR3 has 12 amino acids. In the original analysis: Counts of nucleated cells, estimated from reference gene primer amplification, were obtained. TCRdb keeps only in-frame clones here, not all; method: immunoSEQ multiplex PCR. For V, J and clone size, that table is used; D and trimming come from the DNA. The data contain over 20,000 clones, more than 90% of them singletons. The chain is built from TRBV3-1 (or the pseudogene TRBV3-2) and TRBJ2-7; D remains ambiguous. This TCR came from a woman in her 70s with active COVID-19. Specimen: peripheral blood. The CDR3 region is CASSQLAYEQYF. The CDR3 bases are TGTGCCAGCAGCCAACTAGCCTACGAGCAGTACTTC.